This T cell receptor beta chain was found in a study of memory CD4+ T cells and cytomegalovirus serostatus. Study background: Of the healthy Belgian adults, 8 to 10 were CMV seropositive and approximately 25 seronegative.

The sort gate was single viable CD3+CD4+CD8-CD45RO+ cells for memory CD4+ T cells. The study, taken as a whole, reports: CD4+ memory repertoires contained about 40% of the 164 reported CMV TCRbeta sequences. Suggested: most of the CMV-linked TCR signature lies in CD4+ memory cells.

As to this clone: Its antigen is not known.

In the original analysis: After removing out-of-frame reads, over 2 million distinct TCRbeta sequences remained. The repertoire was sequenced with immunoSEQ multiplex PCR; TCRdb's copy has only in-frame clones and lacks some. V and J calls and clone size are as listed in that table; D and trimming were resolved from the DNA. The repertoire has about 50,000 clones, about four fifths of them found once; the top ten carry about 0.6%. This TCR was recovered from an adult in good health and CMV-seronegative. Source material: memory CD4+ T cells from blood.

The CDR3 DNA reads TGTGCCAGCCTCCGAATTGGAGTTAGCTCCTACAATGAGCAGTTCTTC. It yields the protein CASLRIGVSSYNEQFF. The chain recombines TRBV2 with TRBJ2-1; D is unresolved. CDR1 and CDR2 from the germline V gene are SNHLY and FYNNEI. The CDR3 is 16 amino acids. The ends were cut back, 8 bases at V and 0 bases at J, with 17 bases in the middle.